This T cell receptor (beta chain) came from a study of blood T cell repertoires in COVID-19. For the study at large: The United States, Italy and Spain supplied acute and convalescent COVID-19 samples. Sample material is recorded as cDNA or gDNA derived from T cells, B-cell-depleted T cells, or PBMCs.

In the original workflow: Amplification from reference gene primers served as the basis for estimated nucleated cell counts. Sequenced by immunoSEQ multiplex PCR; TCRdb stores in-frame clones only, minus some. The V and J calls and clone size come from that table; D and trimming were worked out from the DNA. The sample has about 180,000 clones, 85% to 90% seen once. The CDR3 totals 14 residues. The germline CDR1 and CDR2 sequences are MDHEN and SYDVKM. The V end lost 2 bases, the J end lost 8 bases, and 10 bases lay between the germline ends. Sequencing was done on a sample of peripheral blood. The chain joins TRBV28 to TRBJ1-6; D gene unclear. This sequence was found in an older man with active or convalescent COVID-19. CDR3 DNA sequence: TGTGCCAGCAGTTTAGGGCTGTGGGATTCACCCCTCCACTTT. It yields the protein CASSLGLWDSPLHF.